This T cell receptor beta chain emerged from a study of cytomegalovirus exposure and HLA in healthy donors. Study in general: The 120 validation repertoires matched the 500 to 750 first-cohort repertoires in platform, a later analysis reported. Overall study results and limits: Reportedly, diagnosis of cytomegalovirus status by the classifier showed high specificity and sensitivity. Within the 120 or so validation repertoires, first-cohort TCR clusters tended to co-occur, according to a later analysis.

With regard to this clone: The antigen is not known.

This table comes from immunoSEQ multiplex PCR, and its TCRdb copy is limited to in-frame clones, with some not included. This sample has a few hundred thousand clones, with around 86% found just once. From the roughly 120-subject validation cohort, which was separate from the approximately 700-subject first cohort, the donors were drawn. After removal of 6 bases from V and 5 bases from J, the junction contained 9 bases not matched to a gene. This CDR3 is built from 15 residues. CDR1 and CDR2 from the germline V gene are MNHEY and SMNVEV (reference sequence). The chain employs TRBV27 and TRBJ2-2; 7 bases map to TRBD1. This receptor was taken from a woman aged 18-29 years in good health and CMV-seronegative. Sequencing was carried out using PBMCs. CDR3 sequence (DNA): TGTGCCAGCAGCTACCGTACAGGGGAAACCGGGGAGCTGTTTTTT. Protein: CASSYRTGETGELFF.